One and the same sample provided the 14 T cell receptor beta chains below, sequenced in a study of T cell responses to AZD1222 COVID-19 vaccine. The repertoire was sequenced with immunoSEQ multiplex PCR; TCRdb's copy has only in-frame clones and lacks some. The sample yields some 120,000 clones, roughly 88% seen once. The sequencing used peripheral blood, collected 28 days after the second AZD1222 dose. The source is an adult who received the AZD1222 COVID-19 vaccine.

The V and J genes are TRBV11-2 and TRBJ2-3; TRBD2 agrees at 9 bases. Trimming took 5 bases from V and 1 from J; bases not matched to a gene: 1. CDR1 SGHAT and CDR2 FQNNGV come from the germline V gene. The CDR3 extends over 14 amino acids. The CDR3 DNA follows: TGTGCCAGCAGCCCTAGCGGGGGCACAGATACGCAGTATTTT. Translating it yields CASSPSGGTDTQYF.

The CDR3: CASSSHGQAYNEQFF. CDR3 nucleotides: TGTGCCAGCAGCTCCCACGGACAGGCCTACAATGAGCAGTTCTTC. The chain recombines TRBV7-9 with TRBJ2-1; 7 bases fit TRBD1. With V trimmed by 4 bases and J by 2 bases, 5 bases remained unmatched. Germline V gene lookup returns CDR1 SEHNR and CDR2 FQNEAQ (reference sequence). The CDR3 totals 15 residues.

The chain recombines TRBV6-6 with TRBJ1-2; D ambiguous. V was clipped by 6 bases and J by 2 bases, with 13 bases between them. This CDR3 contains 14 residues. CDR1 is MNHNY and CDR2 is SVGAGI in the germline V gene (reference sequence). Here the CDR3 reads CASRPGASNYGYTF. DNA of the CDR3: TGTGCCAGCAGGCCGGGAGCATCAAACTATGGCTACACCTTC.

This clone is a singleton in its sample. The chain is built from TRBV6-5 and TRBJ1-2; tentative D call: TRBD1 (5 bases). Trimming left V 6 bases short and J 1 base short, with 15 bases between. Germline V gene lookup returns CDR1 MNHEY and CDR2 SVGAGI. The CDR3 has 15 amino acids. CDR3 residues: CASSRTSTVNYGYTF. CDR3 bases: TGTGCCAGCAGCCGGACATCAACAGTTAACTATGGCTACACCTTC.

This clone was counted a few times. The chain recombines TRBV10-2 with TRBJ1-6; weak D call: TRBD1 (6 bases). This CDR3 region has 13 residues. With 5 bases removed from V and 9 bases from J, the gap between germline ends came to 11 bases. Germline CDR1 reads WSHSY; CDR2 reads SAAADI. In DNA, the CDR3 is TGCGCCAGCAGTCCCACAGGGATTTCACCCCTCCACTTT. It encodes CASSPTGISPLHF.

The sample holds one count of this clone. This rearrangement joins TRBV7-8 to TRBJ2-1; a weak D match, TRBD1 (6 bases). This CDR3 contains 13 residues. The germline CDR1 and CDR2 sequences are SGHVS and FQNEAQ. The germline V and J ends were trimmed by 1 base and 6 bases, with 7 bases remaining between them. CDR3 nucleotide sequence: TGTGCCAGCAGCTTAGACAGGGTCAATGAGCAGTTCTTC. Protein sequence: CASSLDRVNEQFF.

V and J are TRBV4-2 and TRBJ2-7, with 8 bases matching TRBD1. The CDR3 sequence is 16 residues long. V lost 0 bases and J lost 3; bases outside the gene matches: 7. Germline CDR1 LGHNA, CDR2 YNFKEQ. CDR3 amino acids: CASSQDSRTGSYEQYF. In nucleotides, the CDR3 is TGTGCCAGCAGCCAAGATTCTAGGACAGGGAGCTACGAGCAGTACTTC.

This sequence joins TRBV5-1 and TRBJ1-1; no reliable D call. V lost 0 bases to trimming and J lost 3 bases, with 9 bases between them. CDR1 and CDR2 (germline): SGHRS, YFSETQ. The CDR3 totals 14 residues. CDR3 nucleotides: TGCGCCAGCAGCTTGGATCCAGAAGACACTGAAGCTTTCTTT. This codes for CASSLDPEDTEAFF.

The chain links TRBV7-9 to TRBJ1-6; unclear D gene. There are 11 residues in the CDR3. Germline V gene lookup returns CDR1 SEHNR and CDR2 FQNEAQ (reference sequence). The V gene lost 5 bases and the J gene lost 12 bases, with 8 bases spanning the gap. CDR3 nucleotides: TGTGCCAGCAGCCTCGGCGGACCCCTCCACTTT. Residues: CASSLGGPLHF.

The V gene is TRBV19, the J gene TRBJ1-5; D uncertain. The CDR3 covers 13 residues. Germline CDR1 reads LNHDA; CDR2 reads SQIVND (reference sequence). Trimming cost V 0 bases and J 5 bases, with 5 bases left between them. The CDR3 sequence: CASSIDLDQPQHF. CDR3 sequence (DNA): TGTGCCAGTAGTATAGATCTGGATCAGCCCCAGCATTTT.

This chain uses TRBV5-1 with TRBJ1-2; D is unresolved. The ends were cut back, 0 bases at V and 0 bases at J, with 9 bases in the middle. Germline V CDR1 and CDR2: SGHRS, YFSETQ. This CDR3 comprises 15 residues. The chain's CDR3 is CASSLALGANYGYTF. CDR3 coding DNA: TGCGCCAGCAGCTTGGCCTTGGGAGCTAACTATGGCTACACCTTC.

V is TRBV30 and J is TRBJ1-6; 11 nucleotides line up with TRBD1. This CDR3 contains 14 residues. The V gene's germline CDR1 is GTSNPN and CDR2 SVGIG (reference sequence). Trimming removed 4 bases from V and 7 bases from J; junction bases left unmatched: 3. The CDR3 DNA reads as TGTGCCTGGAAGGGGGACAGGGGGAATTCACCCCTCCACTTT. As protein: CAWKGDRGNSPLHF.

The V gene is TRBV6-6, the J gene TRBJ2-6; D not certain. Germline V lookup: CDR1 MNHNY, CDR2 SVGAGI (reference sequence). This CDR3 is built from 16 residues. Trimming left V 4 bases short and J 0 bases short, with 10 bases between. The CDR3 is CASSFPISSGANVLTF. DNA for the CDR3: TGTGCCAGCAGTTTCCCAATTAGCTCTGGGGCCAACGTCCTGACTTTC.

J is TRBJ2-5 and V is TRBV28; no definite D call. This CDR3 has 11 residues. V was shortened by 2 bases and J by 4 bases, with 2 bases between the two germline ends. Per the germline V gene, CDR1 is MDHEN and CDR2 is SYDVKM. The CDR3 DNA sequence: TGTGCCAGCAGTTTAGGAGAGACCCAGTACTTC. Translating gives CASSLGETQYF. The complete variable domain, with remaining parts taken from reference TRBV28 and TRBJ2-5, reads DVKVTQSSRYLVKRTGEKVFLECVQDMDHENMFWYRQDPGLGLRLIYFSYDVKMKEKGDIPEGYSVSREKKERFSLILESASTNQTSMYLCASSLGETQYFGPGTRLLVL.